The clone carrying this TCR beta chain was counted many times. Its antigen is not identified. The V gene end was trimmed by 3 bases and the J gene end by 4 bases; junction bases not matched to a gene: 2. Germline CDR1 and CDR2: SGHTA and FQGNSA. This CDR3 is built from 14 residues. This record belongs to a study of blood T cells in healthy people across ages. PBMCs were isolated at a quantity of at least 6.5 million per sample. Primers used in a second PCR of about 6 to 11 cycles were a sample-barcoded 5' primer and a J-beta primer mix. Each single sample gave us at least 2.5 million CDR3-containing paired-end reads. One entry per CDR3 protein, called by TCRdb with MiXCR from the 5' RACE reads. The sample contains about 650,000 distinct CDR3 sequences, over 40% of which appear only once. Study-wide findings and caveats: More naive CD4+ cells and higher diversity were found in long-lived than in aged donors. PBMC samples, being unsorted, prevented any conclusive comparison of naive and antigen-experienced cells.

The TCR originated in a woman older than 75 in good health. J is TRBJ2-1 and V is TRBV7-2; 8 bases match TRBD2. The sample comprised blood. Written as DNA, the CDR3 is TGTGCCAGCAGCTTTAGCGGGACTTACAATGAGCAGTTCTTC. Translating gives CASSFSGTYNEQFF.